The 18 T cell receptor beta chains reported below all come from one sample, sequenced in a study of T-cell reconstitution after alpha-beta-depleted transplantation in children (dated by TCRdb to the mid-2010s). Reading the label with the study, this specimen's treatment or condition is: allogeneic hematopoietic cell transplantation with graft depleted of TCRalphabeta T cells and CD19 B cells. Libraries were constructed by PCR. Sequenced using an Illumina HiSeq 2500. Molecular barcoding was employed in the preparation of TCR libraries, with unique molecular identifiers being used to normalize TCRbeta repertoire quantification. The public sequencing data were trimmed at Q25 with fastp and processed into clonotypes with MiXCR by TCRdb, which kept only in-frame beta chains. Records with the same CDR3 protein are collapsed into one entry carrying the most frequent genes and DNA. Here the sample has some 450,000 distinct CDR3 sequences; about 40% occur a single time. The ten largest account for 27% of the sample.

The sample here was PBMCs, taken before TCRalphabeta/CD19-depleted stem cell transplant. Source of these receptors: a girl aged 2 to 10 with aplastic anemia, due to receive a stem cell transplant.

This clonotype showed up many times. V usage is TRBV27 and J usage is TRBJ2-3; the match to TRBD2 covers 8 bases. Germline assignment: CDR1 MNHEY and CDR2 SMNVEV (reference sequence). This CDR3 has 14 amino acids. After removal of 4 bases from V and 4 bases from J, the junction contained 4 bases not matched to a gene. The CDR3 loop reads CASSWAGGSDTQYF. CDR3 in DNA: TGTGCCAGCAGTTGGGCGGGAGGCTCAGATACGCAGTATTTT.

Only a few counts were recorded for this clonotype. The chain has TRBV19 and TRBJ1-1; TRBD1 matches at 7 bases. Germline V lookup: CDR1 LNHDA, CDR2 SQIVND (reference sequence). V lost 3 bases, J lost 4 bases, and 2 bases stayed unmatched. This CDR3 region has 13 residues. The CDR3 sequence is CASSIHRGTEAFF. Written as DNA, the CDR3 is TGTGCCAGTAGTATTCACAGGGGCACTGAAGCTTTCTTT. The whole variable domain, filled in from reference TRBV19 and TRBJ1-1, reads DGGITQSPKYLFRKEGQNVTLSCEQNLNHDAMYWYRQDPGQGLRLIYYSQIVNDFQKGDIAEGYSVSREKKESFPLTVTSAQKNPTAFYLCASSIHRGTEAFFGQGTRLTVV.

This clonotype was counted many times. V and J are TRBV3-1 and TRBJ2-3, with D tentatively TRBD1 or TRBD2 (5 bases each). Deletions cut 4 bases from V and 1 base from J, with 12 bases between. CDR3 length equals 15 residues. Germline CDR1 reads LGHDT; CDR2 reads YNNKEL (reference sequence). This CDR3 is CASSPRDGGTDTQYF. CDR3 coding DNA: TGTGCCAGCAGCCCTCGGGACGGGGGCACAGATACGCAGTATTTT.

The rearrangement links TRBV7-9 to TRBJ2-7; tentatively, D is TRBD2 (6 bases). Trimming pared 5 bases from V and 6 bases from J, leaving 17 bases between. CDR1 is SEHNR and CDR2 is FQNEAQ in the germline V gene (reference sequence). CDR3 length equals 14 residues. The chain's CDR3 is CASSDPRGSAEQYF. Here the CDR3 DNA reads TGTGCCAGCAGCGATCCTCGGGGGTCGGCCGAGCAGTACTTC.

This clonotype was seen more than once but under ten times. This chain links TRBV10-3 with TRBJ2-7, with TRBD1 as a possible D gene (6 bases). CDR3 length equals 13 residues. CDR1 and CDR2 (germline): ENHRY, SYGVKD. Trimming stripped 4 bases from V and 3 bases from J, with 10 bases between. For the CDR3, the DNA is TGTGCCATCAGTGGGGACATATTCTACGAGCAGTACTTC. Translating it yields CAISGDIFYEQYF.

The CDR3 DNA sequence: TGCAGTGCTGCGGCGGGACAGACTTATGGCTACACCTTC. It encodes CSAAAGQTYGYTF. This sequence joins TRBV20-1 and TRBJ1-2, with 7 bases aligning to TRBD1. The germline V gene encodes CDR1 DFQATT and CDR2 SNEGSKA (reference sequence). This CDR3 comprises 13 residues. V shed 5 bases and J 5 bases; nucleotides not matched to a gene: 8.

This rearrangement joins TRBV20-1 to TRBJ1-5; maybe TRBD1 (5 bases). Germline V CDR1 and CDR2: DFQATT, SNEGSKA (reference sequence). The CDR3 runs to 12 residues. The V gene lost 0 bases and the J gene lost 8 bases, with 8 bases spanning the gap. CDR3 DNA: TGCAGTGCTAGAGAGGGGGGAAAGCCCCAGCATTTT. Translated: CSAREGGKPQHF.

V usage is TRBV7-9 and J usage is TRBJ2-7; no clear D. The CDR3 runs to 13 residues. Trimming cost V 2 bases and J 2 bases, with 7 bases left between them. Germline V gene data show CDR1 as SEHNR and CDR2 as FQNEAQ (reference sequence). As DNA, the CDR3 is TGTGCCAGCAGCTTAAGGTCTACCTACGAGCAGTACTTC. The encoded protein is CASSLRSTYEQYF. Complete variable domain (other parts from reference TRBV7-9 and TRBJ2-7): DTGVSQNPRHKITKRGQNVTFRCDPISEHNRLYWYRQTLGQGPEFLTYFQNEAQLEKSRLLSDRFSAERPKGSFSTLEIQRTEQGDSAMYLCASSLRSTYEQYFGPGTRLTVT.

In this sample, this clonotype turned up many times. This chain uses TRBV4-1 with TRBJ2-1, with 8 bases matching TRBD2. This CDR3 contains 16 residues. The junction had 5 bases not matched to a gene; V was cut back by 0 bases and J by 4 bases. Germline V CDR1 and CDR2: MGHRA, YSYEKL. Here the CDR3 reads CASSQDKLAEYNEQFF. CDR3 DNA: TGCGCCAGCAGCCAAGATAAACTAGCGGAATACAATGAGCAGTTCTTC.

This clonotype was detected ten times or more. This rearrangement joins TRBV5-1 to TRBJ2-1; D perhaps matches TRBD1 (6 bases). The V gene's germline CDR1 is SGHRS and CDR2 YFSETQ. This CDR3 contains 14 residues. V was cut by 4 bases and J by 0 bases, with 8 bases left in between. For the CDR3, the DNA is TGCGCCAGCAGCACGGACAGCTCCTACAATGAGCAGTTCTTC. Translating it yields CASSTDSSYNEQFF.

A single count supports this clonotype. The chain combines TRBV4-1 with TRBJ2-7, with 7 bases lining up with TRBD2. CDR3 size: 16 residues. J was trimmed by 1 base and V by 1 base; bases with no gene match: 7. Per the germline V gene, CDR1 is MGHRA and CDR2 is YSYEKL. The CDR3 DNA sequence: TGCGCCAGCAGCCAAGGACTCCGGGGAGGGTCCTACGAGCAGTACTTC. Protein: CASSQGLRGGSYEQYF.

This clonotype was observed a handful of times. V and J are TRBV30 and TRBJ1-5, with a weak D call TRBD1 (5 bases). The length of the CDR3 is 13 residues. Trimming removed 2 bases from V and 4 bases from J, with 9 bases in between. Germline V gene lookup returns CDR1 GTSNPN and CDR2 SVGIG (reference sequence). CDR3 region: CAWSRQGNQPQHF. The CDR3 nucleotides read TGTGCCTGGAGTAGGCAGGGAAATCAGCCCCAGCATTTT.

At least ten counts were recorded for this clonotype. The chain is built from TRBV7-6 and TRBJ2-3, with D possibly TRBD1 on 5 matching bases. Trimming left V 5 bases short and J 1 base short, with 13 bases between. CDR3 length equals 15 residues. Germline V lookup: CDR1 SGHVS, CDR2 FNYEAQ. CDR3 sequence: CASSPRIGGTDTQYF. CDR3 nucleotides: TGTGCCAGCAGCCCGCGGATAGGGGGCACAGATACGCAGTATTTT.

This clonotype was counted between two and nine times. The chain combines TRBV5-1 with TRBJ2-7, with D hard to call. The V end was cut by 0 bases, the J end by 4 bases, with 8 bases between. Per the germline V gene, CDR1 is SGHRS and CDR2 is YFSETQ. The CDR3 runs to 13 residues. This chain's CDR3 is CASSLAVQYEQYF. CDR3 sequence (DNA): TGCGCCAGCAGCTTGGCGGTACAGTACGAGCAGTACTTC.

The V gene is TRBV7-2, the J gene TRBJ2-5, with TRBD1 identical over 10 bases. CDR3 size: 17 residues. Germline V gene data show CDR1 as SGHTA and CDR2 as FQGNSA. The V and J ends lost 0 bases and 2 bases, in that order; junction bases with no gene match: 6. The chain's CDR3 is CASSLANGGQGQETQYF. CDR3 DNA sequence: TGTGCCAGCAGCTTAGCAAACGGGGGACAGGGGCAAGAGACCCAGTACTTC.

V usage is TRBV29-1 and J usage is TRBJ1-2, with D perhaps matching TRBD1 (5 bases). The CDR3 loop spans 13 amino acids. The germline CDR1 and CDR2 sequences are SQVTM and ANQGSEA. Trimming cost V 0 bases and J 4 bases, with 9 bases left between them. CDR3 protein: CSVEDKGLYGYTF. CDR3 nucleotides: TGCAGCGTTGAAGATAAGGGACTCTATGGCTACACCTTC.

This clonotype has only a few counts. The J gene is TRBJ2-2, the V gene TRBV6-1; D is tentatively TRBD1 or TRBD2 (5 bases each). V lost 3 bases and J lost 9, with 14 bases in between. CDR3 length: 14 amino acids. CDR1 is MNHNS and CDR2 is SASEGT in the germline V gene. The CDR3 spells CASSDMVGTRELFF. The CDR3 DNA reads TGTGCCAGCAGTGACATGGTGGGGACGAGGGAGCTGTTTTTT.

The chain recombines TRBV5-1 with TRBJ2-5; D gene ambiguous. The CDR3 loop spans 14 amino acids. Trimming left V 6 bases short and J 2 bases short, with 14 bases between. The germline gives CDR1 SGHRS, CDR2 YFSETQ. Here the CDR3 reads CASKSSGLQETQYF. The CDR3 DNA reads as TGCGCCAGCAAAAGTTCAGGATTACAAGAGACCCAGTACTTC.